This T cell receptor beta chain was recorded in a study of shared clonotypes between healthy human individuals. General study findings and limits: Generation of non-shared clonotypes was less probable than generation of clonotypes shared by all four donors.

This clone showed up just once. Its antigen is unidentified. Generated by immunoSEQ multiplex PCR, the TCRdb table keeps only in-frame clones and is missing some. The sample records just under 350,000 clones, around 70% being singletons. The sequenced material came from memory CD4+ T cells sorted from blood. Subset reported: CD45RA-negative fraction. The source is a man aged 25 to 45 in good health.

The CDR3 nucleotides read TGTGCCAGCAGCTCGCCGGGTGGGAATGAAAAACTGTTTTTT. It is translated as CASSSPGGNEKLFF. This sequence joins TRBV7-9 and TRBJ1-4; no reliable D call. Germline-derived CDR1 and CDR2 are SEHNR and FQNEAQ (reference sequence). V was pared by 4 bases and J by 5 bases, with 11 bases between. CDR3 length equals 14 residues.